The next 19 T cell receptor beta chains were all read from a single sample in a study of shared clonotypes between healthy human individuals (dated by TCRdb to 2018 to 2021). The library was built by means of the immunoSEQ multiplex PCR assay. This is the immuneACCESS table as TCRdb keeps it, with only in-frame sequences that have V and J called. A part of the clones is gone; compared with another copy, unresolved V genes explain less than half, and the rest is unexplained. Recorded for this sample are approximately 1,000,000 clones; 70% to 85% of them occurred a single time. The ten most abundant clones make up 0.7% to 0.95% of the sample. The sequenced sample consisted of memory CD4+ T cells from PBMCs. What this sample's cell subset or site label stands for: CD45RA-negative fraction. Receptors originate from a young man in good health. Some clones in this sample may be carry-over from other donors' samples.

J is TRBJ2-2 and V is TRBV7-2, with TRBD1 matching over 8 bases. CDR3 size: 16 residues. The germline gives CDR1 SGHTA, CDR2 FQGNSA. After removal of 5 bases from V and 1 base from J, the junction contained 6 bases not matched to a gene. The CDR3 DNA reads as TGTGCCAGCAGCCTCTACAGGGGGGAGAACACCGGGGAGCTGTTTTTT. It codes for CASSLYRGENTGELFF.

The chain recombines TRBV28 with TRBJ1-2; D might be TRBD1 (6 bases). Germline V lookup: CDR1 MDHEN, CDR2 SYDVKM. The CDR3 covers 13 residues. Trimming removed 5 bases from V and 8 bases from J, with 15 bases in between. The CDR3 region is CASSVTGLGGYTF. CDR3 sequence (DNA): TGTGCCAGCAGTGTTACAGGGCTTGGGGGCTACACCTTC.

The rearrangement links TRBV28 to TRBJ1-2, with D possibly TRBD1 on 5 matching bases. V was shortened by 6 bases and J by 13 bases, with 18 bases between the two germline ends. From germline, CDR1 is MDHEN and CDR2 SYDVKM. There are 12 residues in the CDR3. The CDR3 reads CASSSATSGCTF. In nucleotides, the CDR3 is TGTGCCAGCAGCAGTGCTACATCAGGGTGCACCTTC.

As regards this clone: Germline and junction disagree at one end, which may indicate a read error. The rearrangement joins TRBV28 to TRBJ1-1; D is undetermined. CDR1 is MDHEN, CDR2 SYDVKM, per germline. The CDR3 runs 13 residues. The CDR3 sequence is CASIGVTYTEAFF. CDR3 DNA sequence: TGTGCCAGCATTGGGGTGACGTACACCGAAGCTTTCTTT.

The chain has TRBV18 and TRBJ1-2; 7 bases map to TRBD1. Trimming removed 3 bases from V and 5 bases from J; junction bases left unmatched: 9. The germline gives CDR1 KGHSH, CDR2 LQKENI. The CDR3 has 15 amino acids. The CDR3 bases are TGTGCCAGCTCACCGATCCTGACAGGGCCGTATGGCTACACCTTC. Translation: CASSPILTGPYGYTF.

In its sample, this clone was seen many times. This chain uses TRBV7-8 with TRBJ1-2, with D perhaps matching TRBD1 (5 bases). Trimming stripped 5 bases from V and 3 bases from J, with 13 bases between. The CDR3 is made up of 14 amino acids. CDR1 is SGHVS, CDR2 FQNEAQ, per germline. CDR3 sequence reads: CASSPARAYYGYTF. CDR3 DNA sequence: TGTGCCAGCAGCCCTGCCAGGGCCTACTATGGCTACACCTTC.

This clone was picked up a small number of times. The chain combines TRBV29-1 with TRBJ1-1, with a possible D match to TRBD1 (6 bases). CDR1 is SQVTM, CDR2 ANQGSEA, per germline. The CDR3 spans 14 residues. V was trimmed by 7 bases and J by 7 bases, leaving 22 bases between them. CDR3 loop: CSAAAASPQGEAFF. As DNA, the CDR3 is TGCAGCGCCGCCGCGGCCAGCCCACAGGGTGAAGCTTTCTTT. The full variable domain, rest sourced from reference TRBV29-1 and TRBJ1-1, is SAVISQKPSRDICQRGTSLTIQCQVDSQVTMMFWYRQQPGQSLTLIATANQGSEATYESGFVIDKFPISRPNLTFSTLTVSNMSPEDSSIYLCSAAAASPQGEAFFGQGTRLTVV.

This clone appeared once. The chain employs TRBV13 and TRBJ2-1, with D uncertain. Germline lookup yields CDR1 PRHDT and CDR2 FYEKMQ (reference sequence). V lost 0 bases to trimming and J lost 11 bases, with 5 bases between them. This CDR3 region has 11 residues. This chain's CDR3 is CASSLGEKQFF. In nucleotides, the CDR3 is TGTGCCAGCAGCTTAGGGGAAAAGCAGTTCTTC.

V usage is TRBV5-1 and J usage is TRBJ2-5; 10 bases agree with TRBD2. V lost 5 bases to trimming and J lost 3 bases; unmatched junction nucleotides: 7. This CDR3 spans 15 amino acids. Germline-derived CDR1 and CDR2 are SGHRS and YFSETQ. CDR3 in amino acids: CASRQVLAGEETQYF. The CDR3 nucleotides are TGCGCCAGCAGACAAGTCCTAGCGGGAGAAGAGACCCAGTACTTC.

The gene calls are TRBV2 and TRBJ2-2, with D uncertain. Trimming removed 7 bases from V and 4 bases from J, with 10 bases in between. Germline V lookup: CDR1 SNHLY, CDR2 FYNNEI. This CDR3 comprises 13 residues. CDR3 coding DNA: TGTGCCAGCACCCAGGAAATCACCGGGGAGCTGTTTTTT. Its translation is CASTQEITGELFF.

The V and J genes are TRBV18 and TRBJ1-5; 9 nucleotides line up with TRBD1. The germline V gene has CDR1 KGHSH and CDR2 LQKENI. V lost 4 bases and J lost 14; bases outside the gene matches: 12. This CDR3 is 14 amino acids long. DNA for the CDR3: TGTGCCAGCTCACTGGGACAGGGAAGGGTTCCCGAGCATTTT. It codes for CASSLGQGRVPEHF.

The chain employs TRBV9 and TRBJ2-1, with D tentatively TRBD2 (6 bases). There are 15 residues in the CDR3. V shed 2 bases and J shed 1 base, with 10 bases lying between them. Germline CDR1 and CDR2: SGDLS and YYNGEE. As DNA, the CDR3 is TGTGCCAGCAGCGTGCAGGAGGGGTCCTACAATGAGCAGTTCTTC. Translation gives CASSVQEGSYNEQFF.

This clone was recorded once. This chain connects TRBV5-1 to TRBJ2-5; 7 bases match TRBD1. The CDR3 extends over 15 amino acids. With 4 bases clipped from V and 2 bases from J, the junction kept 8 bases outside the gene matches. CDR1 is SGHRS and CDR2 is YFSETQ in the germline V gene. The CDR3 coding sequence is TGCGCCAGCAGCACCCACAGGGGTTTACAAGAGACCCAGTACTTC. Translated, it gives CASSTHRGLQETQYF.

The chain recombines TRBV2 with TRBJ2-7; a weak D match, TRBD1 (5 bases). This CDR3 region has 12 residues. The germline V gene has CDR1 SNHLY and CDR2 FYNNEI. V was trimmed by 3 bases and J by 10 bases, leaving 13 bases between them. The CDR3 here is CASSESPGSQYF. CDR3 nucleotide sequence: TGTGCCAGCAGTGAGTCCCCAGGGTCCCAGTACTTC.

The chain employs TRBV7-9 and TRBJ2-2; 8 positions agree with TRBD1. Germline lookup yields CDR1 SEHNR and CDR2 FQNEAQ (reference sequence). The CDR3 length is 15 residues. V shed 6 bases, J shed 1 base, and the junction held 4 bases outside the gene matches. The CDR3 sequence is CASRGTGVNTGELFF. In nucleotides, the CDR3 is TGTGCCAGCAGAGGGACAGGAGTGAACACCGGGGAGCTGTTTTTT.

V gene TRBV18 combines with J gene TRBJ1-5, with no clear D. The CDR3 extends over 13 amino acids. V lost 4 bases and J 1 base, leaving 5 bases between the germline ends. Germline CDR1 KGHSH, CDR2 LQKENI. CDR3 DNA sequence: TGTGCCAGCTCACAAGACAGCAATCAGCCCCAGCATTTT. Its protein is CASSQDSNQPQHF.

The chain employs TRBV18 and TRBJ1-4; D is uncertain. CDR1 is KGHSH, CDR2 LQKENI, per germline. The CDR3 has 15 residues. V dropped 3 bases and J dropped 5 bases, with 13 bases sitting between them. The CDR3 DNA follows: TGTGCCAGCTCACCGGAGCTGGGAGCAAATGAAAAACTGTTTTTT. Translated, it gives CASSPELGANEKLFF.

The V and J genes are TRBV19 and TRBJ1-4; D call uncertain. The V end lost 6 bases, the J end lost 5 bases, and 13 bases lay between the germline ends. The germline V gene encodes CDR1 LNHDA and CDR2 SQIVND (reference sequence). CDR3 size: 14 residues. CDR3 DNA: TGTGCCAGTAGCAAGTGGACGGACAATGAAAAACTGTTTTTT. It specifies CASSKWTDNEKLFF. Drawing the rest from reference TRBV19 and TRBJ1-4, the complete variable domain is DGGITQSPKYLFRKEGQNVTLSCEQNLNHDAMYWYRQDPGQGLRLIYYSQIVNDFQKGDIAEGYSVSREKKESFPLTVTSAQKNPTAFYLCASSKWTDNEKLFFGSGTQLSVL.

The chain recombines TRBV6-1 with TRBJ2-1; TRBD1 matches 7 bases. V shed 4 bases, J shed 1 base, and the junction held 7 bases outside the gene matches. The germline V gene has CDR1 MNHNS and CDR2 SASEGT. The CDR3 runs to 16 residues. The CDR3 loop is CASSGRQGVSYNEQFF. CDR3 in DNA: TGTGCCAGCAGTGGGAGGCAGGGGGTATCCTACAATGAGCAGTTCTTC.